There are a few counts of the clone carrying this T cell receptor beta chain. What it recognizes is unknown. This sample is drawn from a study of response to subunit inactivated influenza vaccine. TCRdb reprocessed the RT-PCR reads with MiXCR, giving one entry per CDR3 protein. Of 280,000 or so distinct CDR3 sequences in the sample, 20% to 25% were seen once. General study findings and limits: Authors suggested each seasonal flu vaccination may recruit only limited numbers of new T cells.

This CDR3 has 16 amino acids. Germline V CDR1 and CDR2: MGHRA, YSYEKL. The trim removed 3 bases at V and 5 bases at J, leaving 4 bases unmatched. This TCR was recovered from a man aged 50-75 years who received an inactivated influenza vaccine. The chain recombines TRBV4-1 with TRBJ2-2; 12 positions agree with TRBD1. Source: PBMCs from blood, taken about 20 months after vaccination. The CDR3, as DNA: TGCGCCAGCAGCCAGGGACAGGGGGCTGGGACCGGGGAGCTGTTTTTT. Its protein product is CASSQGQGAGTGELFF.